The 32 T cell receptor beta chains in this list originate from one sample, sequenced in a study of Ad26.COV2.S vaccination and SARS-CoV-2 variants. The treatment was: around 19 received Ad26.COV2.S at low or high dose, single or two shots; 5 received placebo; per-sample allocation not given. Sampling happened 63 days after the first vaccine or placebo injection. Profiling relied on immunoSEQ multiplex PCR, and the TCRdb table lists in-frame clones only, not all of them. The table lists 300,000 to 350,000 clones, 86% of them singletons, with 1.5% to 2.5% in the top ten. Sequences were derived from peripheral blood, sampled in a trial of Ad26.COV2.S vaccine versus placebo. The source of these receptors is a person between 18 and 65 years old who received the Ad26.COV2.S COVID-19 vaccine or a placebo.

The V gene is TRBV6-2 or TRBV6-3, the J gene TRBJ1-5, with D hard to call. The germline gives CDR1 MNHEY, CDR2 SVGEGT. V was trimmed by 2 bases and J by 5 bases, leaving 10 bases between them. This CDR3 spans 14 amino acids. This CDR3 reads CASSYGVGHQPQHF. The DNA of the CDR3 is TGTGCCAGCAGTTACGGGGTAGGCCATCAGCCCCAGCATTTT.

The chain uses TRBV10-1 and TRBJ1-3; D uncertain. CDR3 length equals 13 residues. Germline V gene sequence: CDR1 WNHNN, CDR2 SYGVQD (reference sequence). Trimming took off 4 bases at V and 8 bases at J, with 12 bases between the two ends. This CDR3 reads CASSGTLEDTIYF. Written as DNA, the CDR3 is TGCGCCAGCAGTGGGACCTTGGAGGACACCATATATTTT.

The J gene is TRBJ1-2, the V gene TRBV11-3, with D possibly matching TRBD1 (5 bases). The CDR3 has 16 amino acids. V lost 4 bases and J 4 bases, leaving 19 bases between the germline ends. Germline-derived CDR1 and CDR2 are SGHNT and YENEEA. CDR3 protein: CASSSEQQATCYGYTF. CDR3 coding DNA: TGTGCCAGCAGCTCGGAACAACAGGCAACGTGCTATGGCTACACCTTC.

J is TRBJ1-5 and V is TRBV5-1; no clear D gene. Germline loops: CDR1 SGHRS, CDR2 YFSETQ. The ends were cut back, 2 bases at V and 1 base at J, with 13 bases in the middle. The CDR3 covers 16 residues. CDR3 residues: CASSFGPQDSNQPQHF. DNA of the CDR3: TGCGCCAGCAGCTTCGGGCCCCAGGACAGCAATCAGCCCCAGCATTTT.

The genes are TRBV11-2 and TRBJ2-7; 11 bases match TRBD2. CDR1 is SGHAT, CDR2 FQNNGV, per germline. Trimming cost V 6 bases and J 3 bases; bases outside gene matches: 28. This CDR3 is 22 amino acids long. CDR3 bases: TGTGCCAGCAGTCCGAACCTAATGGATAGCGGGGGGGCGAGACTCTTACTCTACGAGCAGTACTTC. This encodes CASSPNLMDSGGARLLLYEQYF.

The CDR3: CASSFSASMNTEAFF. CDR3 nucleotide sequence: TGCGCCAGCAGCTTTTCCGCATCCATGAACACTGAAGCTTTCTTT. V and J are TRBV5-1 and TRBJ1-1; no clear D gene. The CDR3 contains 15 residues. V was pared by 2 bases and J by 0 bases, with 11 bases between. CDR1 is SGHRS and CDR2 is YFSETQ in the germline V gene.

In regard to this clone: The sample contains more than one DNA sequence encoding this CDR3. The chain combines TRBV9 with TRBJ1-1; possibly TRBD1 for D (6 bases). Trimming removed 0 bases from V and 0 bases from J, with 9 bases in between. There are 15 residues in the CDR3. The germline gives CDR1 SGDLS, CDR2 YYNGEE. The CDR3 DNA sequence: TGTGCCAGCAGCGTAGAAGGACAGTTGAACACTGAAGCTTTCTTT. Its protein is CASSVEGQLNTEAFF.

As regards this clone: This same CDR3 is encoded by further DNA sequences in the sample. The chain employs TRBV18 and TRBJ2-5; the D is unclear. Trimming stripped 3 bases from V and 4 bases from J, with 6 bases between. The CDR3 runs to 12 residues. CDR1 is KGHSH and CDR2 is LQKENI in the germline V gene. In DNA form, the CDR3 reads TGTGCCAGCTCACCCCTCCGAGAGACCCAGTACTTC. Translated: CASSPLRETQYF.

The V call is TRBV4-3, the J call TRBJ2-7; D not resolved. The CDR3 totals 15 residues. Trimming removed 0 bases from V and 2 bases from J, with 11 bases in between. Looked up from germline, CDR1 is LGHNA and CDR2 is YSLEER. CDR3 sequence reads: CASSQDQTLPYEQYF. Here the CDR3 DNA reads TGCGCCAGCAGCCAAGATCAGACCCTTCCCTACGAGCAGTACTTC.

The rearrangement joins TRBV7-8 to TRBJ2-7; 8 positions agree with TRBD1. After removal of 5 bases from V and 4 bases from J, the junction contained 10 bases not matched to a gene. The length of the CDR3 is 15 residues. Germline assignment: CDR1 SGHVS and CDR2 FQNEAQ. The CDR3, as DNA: TGTGCCAGCAGCCAGCGGACAGGGCAACGGTACGAGCAGTACTTC. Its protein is CASSQRTGQRYEQYF.

The CDR3 DNA reads as TGCAGTGCTAGTGTAGGTGCGGCTAGCGGCGCAGATAGACGCTCCTACAATGAGCAGTTCTTC. Protein: CSASVGAASGADRRSYNEQFF. The rearrangement links TRBV20-1 to TRBJ2-1, with 7 bases identical to TRBD2. CDR1 is DFQATT, CDR2 SNEGSKA, per germline (reference sequence). The CDR3 has 21 amino acids. Losses at the gene ends were 3 bases for V and 0 bases for J; bases not matched to a gene: 23.

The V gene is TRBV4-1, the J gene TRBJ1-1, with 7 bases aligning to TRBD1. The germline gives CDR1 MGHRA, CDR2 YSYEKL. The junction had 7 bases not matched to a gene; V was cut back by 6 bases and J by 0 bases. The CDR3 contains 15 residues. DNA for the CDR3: TGCGCCAGCAGACGGCCGACAGGGATGAACACTGAAGCTTTCTTT. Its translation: CASRRPTGMNTEAFF.

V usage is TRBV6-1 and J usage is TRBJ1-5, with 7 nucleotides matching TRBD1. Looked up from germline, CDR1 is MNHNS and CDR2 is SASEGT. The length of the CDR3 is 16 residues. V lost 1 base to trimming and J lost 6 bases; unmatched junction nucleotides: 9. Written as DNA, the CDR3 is TGTGCCAGCAGTGAAGGGCCTACAGGGGTGAGTCAGCCCCAGCATTTT. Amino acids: CASSEGPTGVSQPQHF.

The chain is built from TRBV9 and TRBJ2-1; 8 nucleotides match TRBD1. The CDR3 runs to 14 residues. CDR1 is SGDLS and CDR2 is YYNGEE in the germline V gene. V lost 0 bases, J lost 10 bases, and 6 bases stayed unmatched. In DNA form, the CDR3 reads TGTGCCAGCAGCGTAGGTGACAGGGGAGAGGAGCAGTTCTTC. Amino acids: CASSVGDRGEEQFF.

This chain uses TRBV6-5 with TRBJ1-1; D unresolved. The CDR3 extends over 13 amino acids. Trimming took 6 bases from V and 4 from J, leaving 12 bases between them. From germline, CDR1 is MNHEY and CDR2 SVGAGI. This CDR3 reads CASSRDRITEAFF. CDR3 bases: TGTGCCAGCAGCCGCGACCGGATCACTGAAGCTTTCTTT.

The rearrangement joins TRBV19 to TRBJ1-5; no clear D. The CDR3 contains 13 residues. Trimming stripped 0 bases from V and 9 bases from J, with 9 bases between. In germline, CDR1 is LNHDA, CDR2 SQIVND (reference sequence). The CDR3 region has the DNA TGTGCCAGTAGTATAGATTCCGAGGGGCCCCAGCATTTT. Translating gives CASSIDSEGPQHF.

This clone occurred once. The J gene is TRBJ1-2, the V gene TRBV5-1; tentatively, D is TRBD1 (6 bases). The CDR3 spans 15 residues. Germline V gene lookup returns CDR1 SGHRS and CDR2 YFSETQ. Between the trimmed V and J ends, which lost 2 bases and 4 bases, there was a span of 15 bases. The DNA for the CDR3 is TGCGCCAGCAGCTTTGCACAGGGAGGACTCTATGGCTACACCTTC. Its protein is CASSFAQGGLYGYTF.

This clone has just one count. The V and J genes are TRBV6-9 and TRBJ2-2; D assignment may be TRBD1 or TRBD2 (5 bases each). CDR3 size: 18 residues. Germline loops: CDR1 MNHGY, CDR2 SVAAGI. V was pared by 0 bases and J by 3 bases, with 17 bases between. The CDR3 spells CASSYSRGLLGDTGELFF. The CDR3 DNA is TGTGCCAGCAGTTATTCGAGAGGCCTTCTGGGGGACACCGGGGAGCTGTTTTTT.

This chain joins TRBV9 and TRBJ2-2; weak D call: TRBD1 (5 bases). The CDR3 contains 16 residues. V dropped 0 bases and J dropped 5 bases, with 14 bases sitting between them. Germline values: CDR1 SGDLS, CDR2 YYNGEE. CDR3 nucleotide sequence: TGTGCCAGCAGCGTAGCCCCCCTCCAGGGAACCGGGGAGCTGTTTTTT. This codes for CASSVAPLQGTGELFF.

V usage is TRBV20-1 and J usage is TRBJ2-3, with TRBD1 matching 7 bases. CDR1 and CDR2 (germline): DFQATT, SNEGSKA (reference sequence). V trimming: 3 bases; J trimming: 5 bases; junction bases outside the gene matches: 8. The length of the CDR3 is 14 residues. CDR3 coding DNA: TGCAGTGCTAGTAAAGGGGGCGCGAGAGATACGCAGTATTTT. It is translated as CSASKGGARDTQYF.

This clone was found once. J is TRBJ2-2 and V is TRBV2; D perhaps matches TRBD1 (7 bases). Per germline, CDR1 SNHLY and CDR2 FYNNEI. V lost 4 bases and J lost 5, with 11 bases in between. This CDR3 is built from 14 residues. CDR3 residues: CASSVRGETGELFF. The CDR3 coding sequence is TGTGCCAGCAGTGTCAGGGGGGAAACCGGGGAGCTGTTTTTT.

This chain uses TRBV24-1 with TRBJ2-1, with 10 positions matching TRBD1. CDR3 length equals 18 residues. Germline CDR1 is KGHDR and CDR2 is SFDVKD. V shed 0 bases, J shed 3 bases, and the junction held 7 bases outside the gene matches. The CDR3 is CATSDLNYGTGDYNEQFF. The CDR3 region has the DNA TGTGCCACCAGTGATTTGAATTACGGGACAGGGGACTACAATGAGCAGTTCTTC.

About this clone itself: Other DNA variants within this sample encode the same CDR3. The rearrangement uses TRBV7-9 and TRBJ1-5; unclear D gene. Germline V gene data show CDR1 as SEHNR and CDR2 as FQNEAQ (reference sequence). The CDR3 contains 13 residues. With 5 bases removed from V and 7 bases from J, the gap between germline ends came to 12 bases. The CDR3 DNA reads TGTGCCAGCAGCCTGAGAGGGAGCCAGCCCCAGCATTTT. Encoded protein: CASSLRGSQPQHF.

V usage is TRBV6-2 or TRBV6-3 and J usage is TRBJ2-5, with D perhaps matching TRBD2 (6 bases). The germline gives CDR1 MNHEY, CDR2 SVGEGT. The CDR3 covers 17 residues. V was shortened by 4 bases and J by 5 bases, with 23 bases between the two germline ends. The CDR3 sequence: CASSSIWPFGGTETQYF. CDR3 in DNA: TGTGCCAGCAGTTCTATTTGGCCCTTTGGGGGGACGGAGACCCAGTACTTC.

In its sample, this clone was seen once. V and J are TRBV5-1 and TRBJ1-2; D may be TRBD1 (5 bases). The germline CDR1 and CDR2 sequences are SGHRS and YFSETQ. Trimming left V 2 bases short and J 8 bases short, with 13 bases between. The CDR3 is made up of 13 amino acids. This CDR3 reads CASSFSQDSGYTF. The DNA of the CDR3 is TGCGCCAGCAGCTTTTCACAGGATTCGGGCTACACCTTC.

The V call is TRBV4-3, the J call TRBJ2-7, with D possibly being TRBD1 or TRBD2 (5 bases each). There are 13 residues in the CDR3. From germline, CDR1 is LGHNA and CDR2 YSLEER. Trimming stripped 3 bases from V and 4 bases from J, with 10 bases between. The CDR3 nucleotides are TGCGCCAGCAGCCAGGGACCCTCATACGAGCAGTACTTC. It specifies CASSQGPSYEQYF.

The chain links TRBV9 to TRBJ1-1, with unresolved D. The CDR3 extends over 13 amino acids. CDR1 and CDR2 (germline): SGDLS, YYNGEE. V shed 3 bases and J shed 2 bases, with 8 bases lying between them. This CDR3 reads CASSGVGNTEAFF. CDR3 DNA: TGTGCCAGCAGCGGTGTGGGTAACACTGAAGCTTTCTTT.

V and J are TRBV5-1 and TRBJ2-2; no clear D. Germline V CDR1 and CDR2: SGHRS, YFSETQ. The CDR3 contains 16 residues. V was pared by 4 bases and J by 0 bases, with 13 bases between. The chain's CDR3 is CASSTRTGTNTGELFF. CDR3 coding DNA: TGCGCCAGCAGCACCCGGACGGGTACGAACACCGGGGAGCTGTTTTTT.

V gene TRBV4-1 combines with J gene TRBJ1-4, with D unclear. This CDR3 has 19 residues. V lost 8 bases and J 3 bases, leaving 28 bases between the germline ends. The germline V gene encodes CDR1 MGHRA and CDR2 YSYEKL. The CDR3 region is CASRTWTAPTAVANEKLFF. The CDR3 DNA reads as TGCGCCAGCCGCACTTGGACGGCACCAACGGCTGTAGCTAATGAAAAACTGTTTTTT.

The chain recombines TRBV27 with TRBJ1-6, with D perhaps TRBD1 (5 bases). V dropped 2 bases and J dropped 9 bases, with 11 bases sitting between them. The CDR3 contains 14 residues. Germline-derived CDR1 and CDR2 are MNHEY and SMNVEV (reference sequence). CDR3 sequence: CASSLRSGSSPLHF. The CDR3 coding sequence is TGTGCCAGCAGTTTAAGGTCAGGGAGTTCACCCCTCCACTTT.

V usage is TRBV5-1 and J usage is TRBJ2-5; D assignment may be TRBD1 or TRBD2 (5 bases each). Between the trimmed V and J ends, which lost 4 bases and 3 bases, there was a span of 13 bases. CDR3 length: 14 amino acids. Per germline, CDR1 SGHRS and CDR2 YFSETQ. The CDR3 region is CASSVAGTEETQYF. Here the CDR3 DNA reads TGCGCCAGCAGCGTCGCCGGGACGGAAGAGACCCAGTACTTC. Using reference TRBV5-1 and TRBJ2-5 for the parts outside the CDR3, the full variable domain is KAGVTQTPRYLIKTRGQQVTLSCSPISGHRSVSWYQQTPGQGLQFLFEYFSETQRNKGNFPGRFSGRQFSNSRSEMNVSTLELGDSALYLCASSVAGTEETQYFGPGTRLLVL.

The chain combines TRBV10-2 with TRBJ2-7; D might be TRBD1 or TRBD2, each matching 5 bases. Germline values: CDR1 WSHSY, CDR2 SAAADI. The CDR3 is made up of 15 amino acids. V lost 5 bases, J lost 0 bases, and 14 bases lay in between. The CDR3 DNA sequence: TGCGCCAGCAGTTCACCCGGGACGGTCTCCTACGAGCAGTACTTC. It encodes CASSSPGTVSYEQYF.